A selection of T cell receptor beta chains follows, all from one sample in a study of blood T cell repertoires in COVID-19. TCRdb's table, derived via immunoSEQ multiplex PCR, lists solely in-frame clones and lacks some. The sample shows around 230,000 clones, 75% to 85% of them seen only once. Sequencing was carried out using peripheral blood. These receptors came from a middle-aged man who had recovered from COVID-19. CDR3s include the opening cysteine and the closing phenylalanine or tryptophan. The D gene is left open where the match is weak. Where a row states a size, it is once, few, many or the class of an expanded clone; other rows omit it.

d_gene	abundance	v_gene	j_gene	CDR3nt	CDR3aa
NA	NA	TRBV12-3/TRBV12-4	TRBJ2-5	TGTGCCAGCAACCTACAGGGCCAAGAGACCCAGTACTTC	CASNLQGQETQYF
NA	NA	TRBV27	TRBJ2-7	TGTGCCAGCAGTTTCCGGGGGAAGGGCTACGAGCAGTACTTC	CASSFRGKGYEQYF
TRBD1	few	TRBV30	TRBJ1-1	TGTGCCTGGAGTACAGGGGTTGAAGCTTTCTTT	CAWSTGVEAFF
NA	NA	TRBV30	TRBJ2-3	TGTGCCTGGAGTGTGGGCAGGTCCAGTACAGATACGCAGTATTTT	CAWSVGRSSTDTQYF
NA	NA	TRBV12-2	TRBJ2-2	TGTGCAAGTCGCTTAGCTGGACGGACAGGGGTAAACACCGGGGAGCTGTTTTTT	CASRLAGRTGVNTGELFF
TRBD1	NA	TRBV6-5	TRBJ2-3	TGTGCCAGCAGTTACAGGGACAGGGGTTCGACAGATACGCAGTATTTT	CASSYRDRGSTDTQYF
NA	once	TRBV11-3	TRBJ2-2	TGTGCCAGCAGCCGGGAGATTAACACCGGGGAGCTGTTTTTT	CASSREINTGELFF
NA	NA	TRBV11-3	TRBJ1-3	TGTGCCAGCAGCTTAAACAGGGCTGGAAACACCATATATTTT	CASSLNRAGNTIYF
TRBD1	NA	TRBV7-6	TRBJ2-2	TGTGCCAGCAGCCCCCGGACAGGGGGCACCAGTTTGGGGGAGCTGTTTTTT	CASSPRTGGTSLGELFF
TRBD2	few	TRBV4-3	TRBJ2-1	TGCGCCAGCAGCCGGATTGTAGCGGGAGGGGGGAATGAGCAGTTCTTC	CASSRIVAGGGNEQFF